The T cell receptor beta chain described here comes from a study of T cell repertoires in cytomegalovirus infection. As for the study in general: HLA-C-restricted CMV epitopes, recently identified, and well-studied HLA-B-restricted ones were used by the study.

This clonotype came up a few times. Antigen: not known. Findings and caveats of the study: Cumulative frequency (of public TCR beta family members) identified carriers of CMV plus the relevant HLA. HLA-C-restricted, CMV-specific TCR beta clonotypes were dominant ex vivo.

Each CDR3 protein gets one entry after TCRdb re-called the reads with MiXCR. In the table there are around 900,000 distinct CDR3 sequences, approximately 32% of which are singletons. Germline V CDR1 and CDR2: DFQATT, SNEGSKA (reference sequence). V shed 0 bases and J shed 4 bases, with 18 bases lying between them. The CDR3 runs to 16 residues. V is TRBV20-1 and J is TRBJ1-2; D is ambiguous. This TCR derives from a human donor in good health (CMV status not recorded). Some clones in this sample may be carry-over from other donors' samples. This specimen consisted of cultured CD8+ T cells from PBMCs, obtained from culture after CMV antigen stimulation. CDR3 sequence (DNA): TGCAGTGCTAGAGATCAATTCCGGTATTTCGGCTATGGCTACACCTTC. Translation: CSARDQFRYFGYGYTF.